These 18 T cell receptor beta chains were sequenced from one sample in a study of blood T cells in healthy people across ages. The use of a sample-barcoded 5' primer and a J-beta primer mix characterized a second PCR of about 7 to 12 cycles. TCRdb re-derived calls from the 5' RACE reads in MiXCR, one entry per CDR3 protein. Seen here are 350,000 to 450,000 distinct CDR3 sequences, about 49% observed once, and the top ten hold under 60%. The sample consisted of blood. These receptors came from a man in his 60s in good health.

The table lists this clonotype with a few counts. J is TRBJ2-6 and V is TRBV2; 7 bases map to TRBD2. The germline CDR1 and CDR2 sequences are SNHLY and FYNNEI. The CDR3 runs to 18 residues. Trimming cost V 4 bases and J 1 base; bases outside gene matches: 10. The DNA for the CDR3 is TGTGCCAGCAGTGTCGAAGGGAGGGGAAGGTCTGGGGCCAACGTCCTGACTTTC. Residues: CASSVEGRGRSGANVLTF.

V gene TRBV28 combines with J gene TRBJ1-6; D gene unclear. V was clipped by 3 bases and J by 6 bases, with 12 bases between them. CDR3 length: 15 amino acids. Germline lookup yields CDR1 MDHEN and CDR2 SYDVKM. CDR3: CASSFLAPSNSPLHF. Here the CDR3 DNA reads TGTGCCAGCAGTTTCCTTGCGCCAAGTAATTCACCCCTCCACTTT.

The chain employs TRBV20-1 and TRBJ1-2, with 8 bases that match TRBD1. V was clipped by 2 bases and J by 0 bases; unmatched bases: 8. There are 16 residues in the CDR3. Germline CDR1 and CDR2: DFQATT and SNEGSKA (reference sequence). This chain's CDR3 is CSARPTRDRPNYGYTF. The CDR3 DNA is TGCAGTGCTAGACCGACCCGGGACAGGCCTAACTATGGCTACACCTTC.

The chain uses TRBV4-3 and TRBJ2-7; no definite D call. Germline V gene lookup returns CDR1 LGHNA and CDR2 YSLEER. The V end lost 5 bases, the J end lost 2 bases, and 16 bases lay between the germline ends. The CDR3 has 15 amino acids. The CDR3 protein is CASSSRHGPAYEQYF. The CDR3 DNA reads TGCGCCAGCAGCTCGCGTCACGGACCTGCCTACGAGCAGTACTTC.

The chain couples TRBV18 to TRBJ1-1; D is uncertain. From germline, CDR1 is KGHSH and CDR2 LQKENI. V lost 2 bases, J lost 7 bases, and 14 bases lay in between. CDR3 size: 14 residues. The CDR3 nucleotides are TGTGCCAGCTCACCATCTCCCCTAGGGAGTGAAGCTTTCTTT. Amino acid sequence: CASSPSPLGSEAFF.

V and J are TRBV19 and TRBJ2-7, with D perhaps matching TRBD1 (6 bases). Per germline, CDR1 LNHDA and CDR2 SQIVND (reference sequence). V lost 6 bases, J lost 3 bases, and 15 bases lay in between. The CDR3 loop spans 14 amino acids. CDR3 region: CASSLPGTNYEQYF. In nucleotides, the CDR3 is TGTGCCAGTAGCCTACCCGGGACAAACTACGAGCAGTACTTC. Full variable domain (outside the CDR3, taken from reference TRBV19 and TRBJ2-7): DGGITQSPKYLFRKEGQNVTLSCEQNLNHDAMYWYRQDPGQGLRLIYYSQIVNDFQKGDIAEGYSVSREKKESFPLTVTSAQKNPTAFYLCASSLPGTNYEQYFGPGTRLTVT.

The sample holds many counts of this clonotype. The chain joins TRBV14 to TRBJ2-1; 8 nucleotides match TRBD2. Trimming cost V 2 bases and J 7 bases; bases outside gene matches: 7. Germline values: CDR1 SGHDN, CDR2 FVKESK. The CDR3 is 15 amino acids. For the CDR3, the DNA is TGTGCCAGCAGCCAAACGGGAGGGCCGGGGAATGAGCAGTTCTTC. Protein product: CASSQTGGPGNEQFF.

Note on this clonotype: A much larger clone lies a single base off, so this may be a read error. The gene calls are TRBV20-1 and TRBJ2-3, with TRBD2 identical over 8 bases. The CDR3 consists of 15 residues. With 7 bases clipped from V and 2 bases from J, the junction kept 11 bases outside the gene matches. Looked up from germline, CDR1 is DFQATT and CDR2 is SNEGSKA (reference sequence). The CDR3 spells CSVDGGAHPTDTQYF. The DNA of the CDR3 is TGCAGTGTTGACGGGGGGGCCCACCCCACAGATACGCAGTATTTT.

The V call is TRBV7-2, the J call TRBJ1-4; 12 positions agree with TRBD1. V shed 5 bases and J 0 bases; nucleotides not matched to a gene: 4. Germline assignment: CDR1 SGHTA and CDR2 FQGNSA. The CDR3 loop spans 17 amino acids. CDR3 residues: CASSRDRGQATNEKLFF. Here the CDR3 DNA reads TGTGCCAGCAGCCGGGACAGGGGGCAGGCAACTAATGAAAAACTGTTTTTT.

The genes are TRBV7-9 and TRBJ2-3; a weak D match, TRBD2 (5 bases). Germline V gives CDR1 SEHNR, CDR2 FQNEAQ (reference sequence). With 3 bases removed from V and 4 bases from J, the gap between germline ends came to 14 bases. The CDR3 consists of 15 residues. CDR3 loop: CASSFGLAPPDTQYF. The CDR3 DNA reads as TGTGCCAGCAGCTTCGGGCTAGCCCCGCCAGATACGCAGTATTTT. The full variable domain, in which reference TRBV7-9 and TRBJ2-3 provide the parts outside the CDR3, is DTGVSQNPRHKITKRGQNVTFRCDPISEHNRLYWYRQTLGQGPEFLTYFQNEAQLEKSRLLSDRFSAERPKGSFSTLEIQRTEQGDSAMYLCASSFGLAPPDTQYFGPGTRLTVL.

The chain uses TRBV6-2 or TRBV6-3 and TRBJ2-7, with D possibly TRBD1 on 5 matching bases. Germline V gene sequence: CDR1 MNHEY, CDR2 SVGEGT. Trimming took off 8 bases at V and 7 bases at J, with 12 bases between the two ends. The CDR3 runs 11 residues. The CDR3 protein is CASSKQGEQYF. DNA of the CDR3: TGTGCCAGCTCCAAGCAGGGTGAGCAGTACTTC.

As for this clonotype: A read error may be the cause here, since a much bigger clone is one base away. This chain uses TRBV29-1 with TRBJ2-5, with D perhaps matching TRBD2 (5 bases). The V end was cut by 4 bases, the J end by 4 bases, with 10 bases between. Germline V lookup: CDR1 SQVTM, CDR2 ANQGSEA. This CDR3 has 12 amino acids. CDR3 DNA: TGCAGCGTTGGGAGGACGGGAGAGACCCAGTACTTC. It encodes CSVGRTGETQYF.

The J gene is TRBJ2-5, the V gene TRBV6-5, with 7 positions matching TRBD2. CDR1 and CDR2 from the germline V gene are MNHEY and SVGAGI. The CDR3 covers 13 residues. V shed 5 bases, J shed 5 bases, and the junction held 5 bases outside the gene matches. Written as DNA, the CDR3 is TGTGCCAGCAGTGACTACGGGGGGGAGACCCAGTACTTC. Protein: CASSDYGGETQYF.

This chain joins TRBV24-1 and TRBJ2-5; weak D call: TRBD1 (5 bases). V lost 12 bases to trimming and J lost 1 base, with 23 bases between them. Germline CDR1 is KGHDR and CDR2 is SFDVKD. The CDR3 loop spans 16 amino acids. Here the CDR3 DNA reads TGTGCCTCGGGTATGGGGCAACCGATGCTCCAAGAGACCCAGTACTTC. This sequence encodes CASGMGQPMLQETQYF.

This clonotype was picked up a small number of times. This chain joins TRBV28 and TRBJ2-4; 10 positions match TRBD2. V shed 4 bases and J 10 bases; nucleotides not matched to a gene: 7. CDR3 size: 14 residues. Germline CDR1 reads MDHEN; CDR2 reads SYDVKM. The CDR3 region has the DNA TGTGCCAGCAGTTCCGGGACTAGCGAGTATATTCAGTACTTC. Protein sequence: CASSSGTSEYIQYF.

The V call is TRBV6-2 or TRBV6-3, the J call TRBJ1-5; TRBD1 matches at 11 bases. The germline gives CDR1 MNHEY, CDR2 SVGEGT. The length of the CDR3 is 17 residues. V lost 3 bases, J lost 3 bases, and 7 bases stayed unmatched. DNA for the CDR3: TGTGCCAGCAGTTATGGGGACAGGGGGAGTGACAATCAGCCCCAGCATTTT. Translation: CASSYGDRGSDNQPQHF.

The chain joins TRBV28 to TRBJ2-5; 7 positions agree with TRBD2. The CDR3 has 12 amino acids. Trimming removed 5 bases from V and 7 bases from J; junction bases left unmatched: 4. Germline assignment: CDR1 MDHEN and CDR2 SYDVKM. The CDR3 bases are TGTGCCAGCAGTGTGGGGGGGGGGACCCAGTACTTC. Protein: CASSVGGGTQYF.

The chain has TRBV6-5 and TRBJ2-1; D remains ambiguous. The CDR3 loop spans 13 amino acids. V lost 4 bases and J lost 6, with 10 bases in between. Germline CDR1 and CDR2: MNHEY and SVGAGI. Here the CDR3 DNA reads TGTGCCAGCAGTTTTGGGAAAGCCAATGAGCAGTTCTTC. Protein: CASSFGKANEQFF.